This T cell receptor beta chain was sequenced during a study of post-analysis software for immune sequencing data. V dropped 7 bases and J dropped 0 bases, with 13 bases sitting between them. The CDR3 has 13 residues. From germline, CDR1 is DFQATT and CDR2 SNEGSKA (reference sequence). The TCR beta cDNA libraries contained unique molecular identifiers. TCRdb recomputed calls from the PCR reads with MiXCR, one row per CDR3 protein. The sample shows fewer than 850,000 distinct CDR3 sequences, 25% to 30% of them seen only once. The table lists this clonotype with a few counts. Its antigen is undetermined. Study-wide results and limits: The five TRBV segments detected at higher frequency in patients than in controls included TRBV5-6, TRBV5-1 and TRBV20-1. F measure clustering grouped samples strongly by preparation batch.

V and J are TRBV20-1 and TRBJ2-7; D unclear. This sequence originates from a girl aged 5 to 17 with multiple sclerosis. Sample: blood. The CDR3 sequence is CSVGPSGSYEQYF. In DNA form, the CDR3 reads TGCAGTGTAGGGCCTTCGGGCTCCTACGAGCAGTACTTC.